The 23 T cell receptor beta chains presented below share a single source sample, sequenced in a study of blood T cell repertoires in COVID-19. Data came from immunoSEQ multiplex PCR; TCRdb stores just in-frame clones and leaves some out. Of about 180,000 clones in the sample, roughly 82% were seen once. What was sequenced was peripheral blood. Receptors were obtained from a woman in her 70s with acute or convalescent COVID-19.

V and J are TRBV19 and TRBJ1-5; possible D gene TRBD1, 6 bases. The CDR3 contains 16 residues. CDR1 is LNHDA and CDR2 is SQIVND in the germline V gene (reference sequence). Trimming pared 5 bases from V and 0 bases from J, leaving 14 bases between. CDR3 bases: TGTGCCAGTAGTTCAGGACAGCTGAATAGCAATCAGCCCCAGCATTTT. Translation: CASSSGQLNSNQPQHF.

The rearrangement joins TRBV28 to TRBJ1-2; no reliable D call. V was pared by 3 bases and J by 5 bases, with 7 bases between. This CDR3 spans 12 amino acids. Per the germline V gene, CDR1 is MDHEN and CDR2 is SYDVKM. The CDR3 nucleotides are TGTGCCAGCAGTTTGTATCGGTATGGCTACACCTTC. Protein: CASSLYRYGYTF.

The chain couples TRBV7-8 to TRBJ2-1, with 10 nucleotides matching TRBD2. The germline CDR1 and CDR2 sequences are SGHVS and FQNEAQ. The CDR3 extends over 15 amino acids. Trimming removed 5 bases from V and 5 bases from J; junction bases left unmatched: 6. CDR3 nucleotides: TGTGCCAGCAGCCTACTAGCGGGGACCAACAATGAGCAGTTCTTC. This codes for CASSLLAGTNNEQFF.

V is TRBV19 and J is TRBJ1-1; 7 bases fit TRBD1. This CDR3 spans 13 amino acids. V lost 7 bases and J lost 3; bases outside the gene matches: 5. Germline lookup yields CDR1 LNHDA and CDR2 SQIVND (reference sequence). DNA for the CDR3: TGTGCCAGTATTGAGGGGGCGGACACTGAAGCTTTCTTT. Translation gives CASIEGADTEAFF.

The chain employs TRBV6-5 and TRBJ2-1; unclear D gene. V was clipped by 4 bases and J by 4 bases, with 5 bases between them. The germline V gene encodes CDR1 MNHEY and CDR2 SVGAGI. The CDR3 has 12 residues. The CDR3 reads CASSFTYNEQFF. The CDR3, as DNA: TGTGCCAGCAGTTTCACATACAATGAGCAGTTCTTC.

This clone was recorded once. The CDR3 DNA follows: TGTGCCAGCAGCCAAGGGTCGGCAGGGGGAGAGGTTGGCTATGGCTACACCTTC. It codes for CASSQGSAGGEVGYGYTF. The J gene is TRBJ1-2, the V gene TRBV4-2; 7 bases agree with TRBD1. The CDR3 is 18 residues long. The junction had 15 bases not matched to a gene; V was cut back by 1 base and J by 4 bases. Germline-derived CDR1 and CDR2 are LGHNA and YNFKEQ.

The V gene is TRBV19, the J gene TRBJ1-4; no clear D. The germline CDR1 and CDR2 sequences are LNHDA and SQIVND (reference sequence). The V end was cut by 3 bases, the J end by 10 bases, with 18 bases between. The CDR3 totals 15 residues. CDR3 region: CASSIIQPLGGKLFF. The CDR3 nucleotides read TGTGCCAGTAGTATTATACAGCCGCTCGGAGGAAAACTGTTTTTT.

In this sample, this clone turned up once. The chain combines TRBV9 with TRBJ1-6; 11 bases agree with TRBD1. With V trimmed by 3 bases and J by 11 bases, 7 bases remained unmatched. This CDR3 is 15 amino acids long. CDR1 and CDR2 (germline): SGDLS, YYNGEE. CDR3 in amino acids: CASSGGTGGYTPLHF. In DNA, the CDR3 is TGTGCCAGCAGCGGCGGGACAGGGGGTTATACACCCCTCCACTTT.

The rearrangement links TRBV20-1 to TRBJ2-7; D is perhaps TRBD1 (5 bases). The CDR3 consists of 11 residues. Trimming took off 1 base at V and 6 bases at J, with 7 bases between the two ends. Germline V CDR1 and CDR2: DFQATT, SNEGSKA (reference sequence). The CDR3 reads CSARGRVEQYF. CDR3 coding DNA: TGCAGTGCTAGAGGCAGGGTCGAGCAGTACTTC.

The chain is built from TRBV7-8 and TRBJ2-7; weak D call: TRBD1 (6 bases). The V end lost 1 base, the J end lost 2 bases, and 9 bases lay between the germline ends. Germline CDR1 and CDR2: SGHVS and FQNEAQ. The CDR3 is 14 residues long. CDR3 bases: TGTGCCAGCAGCTTAGGGGGGCAGGCCTACGAGCAGTACTTC. Its protein is CASSLGGQAYEQYF.

J is TRBJ1-1 and V is TRBV11-2; D remains ambiguous. The V end lost 6 bases, the J end lost 1 base, and 9 bases lay between the germline ends. This CDR3 has 13 residues. The germline V gene encodes CDR1 SGHAT and CDR2 FQNNGV. CDR3 nucleotides: TGTGCCAGCAGTCGATTCAGGAACACTGAAGCTTTCTTT. Its translation: CASSRFRNTEAFF. The variable domain in full, completed from reference TRBV11-2 and TRBJ1-1, reads EAGVAQSPRYKIIEKRQSVAFWCNPISGHATLYWYQQILGQGPKLLIQFQNNGVVDDSQLPKDRFSAERLKGVDSTLKIQPAKLEDSAVYLCASSRFRNTEAFFGQGTRLTVV.

The V gene is TRBV7-9, the J gene TRBJ1-4, with 9 bases matching TRBD1. V shed 5 bases, J shed 15 bases, and the junction held 13 bases outside the gene matches. Germline V gene sequence: CDR1 SEHNR, CDR2 FQNEAQ (reference sequence). The CDR3 totals 14 residues. In DNA form, the CDR3 reads TGTGCCAGCAGCGACCGGGACAGGGACCTCAGGATGTTTTTT. Amino acids: CASSDRDRDLRMFF.

The chain uses TRBV7-2 and TRBJ1-2; TRBD1 might be the D (5 bases). Trimming removed 3 bases from V and 3 bases from J, with 11 bases in between. The CDR3 loop spans 14 amino acids. The germline gives CDR1 SGHTA, CDR2 FQGNSA. In DNA, the CDR3 is TGTGCCAGCAGCTTCGGGACTTCGCACTATGGCTACACCTTC. The encoded protein is CASSFGTSHYGYTF.

This clone occurred once. This chain joins TRBV27 and TRBJ2-1; TRBD1 might be the D (6 bases). Trimming pared 6 bases from V and 0 bases from J, leaving 12 bases between. CDR3 size: 15 residues. Germline V CDR1 and CDR2: MNHEY, SMNVEV (reference sequence). CDR3 DNA sequence: TGTGCCAGCAGCCGGACAGAAAGCTCCTACAATGAGCAGTTCTTC. Translating gives CASSRTESSYNEQFF.

V and J are TRBV7-9 and TRBJ2-7; 8 bases are shared with TRBD2. The CDR3 has 15 amino acids. Germline CDR1 and CDR2: SEHNR and FQNEAQ (reference sequence). Losses at the gene ends were 5 bases for V and 5 bases for J; bases not matched to a gene: 11. The CDR3 DNA sequence: TGTGCCAGCAGCGCCCCCGGGGGGGGGTTCGACGAGCAGTACTTC. Translated: CASSAPGGGFDEQYF.

This chain connects TRBV29-1 to TRBJ2-3; 7 positions agree with TRBD1. With 5 bases clipped from V and 4 bases from J, the junction kept 9 bases outside the gene matches. This CDR3 is built from 14 residues. In germline, CDR1 is SQVTM, CDR2 ANQGSEA. For the CDR3, the DNA is TGCAGCGTTTTTGGACAGGTGGCTTCAGATACGCAGTATTTT. This translates into CSVFGQVASDTQYF.

The chain combines TRBV7-8 with TRBJ2-5; TRBD1 matches 9 bases. There are 16 residues in the CDR3. Germline CDR1 SGHVS, CDR2 FQNEAQ. The V and J ends lost 5 bases and 4 bases, in that order; junction bases with no gene match: 11. The CDR3 DNA follows: TGTGCCAGCAGCCAATATTCCGGGACAGGGATAGAGACCCAGTACTTC. Translated, it gives CASSQYSGTGIETQYF.

V is TRBV18 and J is TRBJ2-5, with D unresolved. This CDR3 spans 13 amino acids. Germline assignment: CDR1 KGHSH and CDR2 LQKENI. Trimming removed 8 bases from V and 2 bases from J, with 12 bases in between. The CDR3 DNA follows: TGTGCCAGCGCCCTGGCGGCACAAGAGACCCAGTACTTC. Protein: CASALAAQETQYF.

CDR3 in DNA: TGTGCCAGCAGTCTCAGAGATACGCAGTATTTT. It yields the protein CASSLRDTQYF. The chain combines TRBV3-1 (or the pseudogene TRBV3-2) with TRBJ2-3; D remains unclear. Trimming left V 6 bases short and J 5 bases short, with 6 bases between. This CDR3 has 11 residues. The germline CDR1 and CDR2 sequences are LGHDT and YNNKEL (reference sequence).

This chain links TRBV5-6 with TRBJ1-1, with TRBD1 as a possible D gene (6 bases). This CDR3 has 14 residues. Germline CDR1 reads SGHDT; CDR2 reads YYEEEE. Trimming left V 1 base short and J 4 bases short, with 11 bases between. The CDR3 coding sequence is TGTGCCAGCAGCTTGCCGGGAGGGGGCACTGAAGCTTTCTTT. Its translation is CASSLPGGGTEAFF.

This clone has more than one count but fewer than ten. The V call is TRBV5-1, the J call TRBJ2-7, with 8 bases identical to TRBD1. The CDR3 runs to 16 residues. Germline lookup yields CDR1 SGHRS and CDR2 YFSETQ. V was pared by 0 bases and J by 0 bases, with 5 bases of the junction left unmatched. CDR3 DNA: TGCGCCAGCAGCTTGGAAGACAGGGGAGCCTCCTACGAGCAGTACTTC. As protein: CASSLEDRGASYEQYF.

In its sample, this clone was seen once. The genes are TRBV6-6 and TRBJ1-4, with D tentatively TRBD1 (5 bases). This CDR3 has 13 amino acids. With 8 bases removed from V and 5 bases from J, the gap between germline ends came to 12 bases. Germline V gene data show CDR1 as MNHNY and CDR2 as SVGAGI (reference sequence). CDR3 amino acids: CASRGGENEKLFF. CDR3 nucleotides: TGTGCCAGCCGCGGGGGGGAAAATGAAAAACTGTTTTTT.

J is TRBJ1-1 and V is TRBV6-5; weak D call: TRBD1 (6 bases). This CDR3 contains 15 residues. Trimming pared 1 base from V and 7 bases from J, leaving 16 bases between. Germline CDR1 is MNHEY and CDR2 is SVGAGI. In DNA, the CDR3 is TGTGCCAGCAGTTACTTAGCAGGGGCAACAGGTGAAGCTTTCTTT. This encodes CASSYLAGATGEAFF.